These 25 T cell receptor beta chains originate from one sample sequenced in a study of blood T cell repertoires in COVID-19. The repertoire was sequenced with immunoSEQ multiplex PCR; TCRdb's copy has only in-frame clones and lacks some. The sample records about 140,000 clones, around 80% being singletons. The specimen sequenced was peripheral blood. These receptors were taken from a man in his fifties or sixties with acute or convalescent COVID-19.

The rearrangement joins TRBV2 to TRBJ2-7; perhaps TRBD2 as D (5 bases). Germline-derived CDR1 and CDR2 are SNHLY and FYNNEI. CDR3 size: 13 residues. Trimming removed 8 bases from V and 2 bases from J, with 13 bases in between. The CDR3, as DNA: TGTGCCAGCCAGTCGGCGGGCCCCTACGAGCAGTACTTC. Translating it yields CASQSAGPYEQYF.

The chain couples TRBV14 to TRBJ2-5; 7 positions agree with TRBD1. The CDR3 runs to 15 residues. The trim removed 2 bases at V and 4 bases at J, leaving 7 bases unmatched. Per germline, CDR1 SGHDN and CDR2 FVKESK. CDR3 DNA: TGTGCCAGCAGCCAACTTGCAGGGGGTGGAGAGACCCAGTACTTC. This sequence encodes CASSQLAGGGETQYF. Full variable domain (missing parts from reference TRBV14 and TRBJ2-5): EAGVTQFPSHSVIEKGQTVTLRCDPISGHDNLYWYRRVMGKEIKFLLHFVKESKQDESGMPNNRFLAERTGGTYSTLKVQPAELEDSGVYFCASSQLAGGGETQYFGPGTRLLVL.

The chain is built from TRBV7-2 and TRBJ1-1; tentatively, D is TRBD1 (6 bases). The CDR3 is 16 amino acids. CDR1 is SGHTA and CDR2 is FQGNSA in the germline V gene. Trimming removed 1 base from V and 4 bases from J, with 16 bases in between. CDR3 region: CASSLVWGRVSTEAFF. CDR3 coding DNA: TGTGCCAGCAGCTTAGTGTGGGGGCGTGTTAGCACTGAAGCTTTCTTT.

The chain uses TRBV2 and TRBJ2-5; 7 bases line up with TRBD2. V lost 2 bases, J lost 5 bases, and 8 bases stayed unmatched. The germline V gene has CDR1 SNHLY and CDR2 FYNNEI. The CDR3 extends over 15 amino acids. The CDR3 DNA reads TGTGCCAGCAGTGAACGGAGGAGGGGAGGGGAGACCCAGTACTTC. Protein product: CASSERRRGGETQYF.

CDR3 sequence reads: CASSQSQSNTEAFF. The CDR3 DNA reads as TGTGCCAGCAGCCAATCACAGTCGAACACTGAAGCTTTCTTT. V and J are TRBV16 and TRBJ1-1; no clear D gene. V lost 0 bases and J 1 base, leaving 6 bases between the germline ends. The CDR3 extends over 14 amino acids. Germline CDR1 is KGHSY and CDR2 is FQNENV.

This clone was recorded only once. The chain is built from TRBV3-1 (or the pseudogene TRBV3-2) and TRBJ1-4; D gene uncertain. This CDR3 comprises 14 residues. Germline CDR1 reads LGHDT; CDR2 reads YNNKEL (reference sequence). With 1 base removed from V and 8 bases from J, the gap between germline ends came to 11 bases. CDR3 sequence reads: CASSQGPRNEKLFF. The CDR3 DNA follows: TGTGCCAGCAGCCAAGGGCCGAGGAACGAAAAACTGTTTTTT.

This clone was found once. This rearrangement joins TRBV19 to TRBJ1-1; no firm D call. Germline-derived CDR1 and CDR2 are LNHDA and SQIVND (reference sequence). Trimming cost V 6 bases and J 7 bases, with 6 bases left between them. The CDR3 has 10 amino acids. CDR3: CASRGDEAFF. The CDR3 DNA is TGTGCCAGTAGAGGAGATGAAGCTTTCTTT.

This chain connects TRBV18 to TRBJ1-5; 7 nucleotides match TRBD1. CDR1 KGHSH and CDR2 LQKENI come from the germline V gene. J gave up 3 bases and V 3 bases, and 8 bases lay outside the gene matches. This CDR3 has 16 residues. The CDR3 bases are TGTGCCAGCTCACCTAATACCGGGACAGCCAATCAGCCCCAGCATTTT. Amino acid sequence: CASSPNTGTANQPQHF.

CDR3 in amino acids: CATSRVGIGAYNEQFF. CDR3 nucleotides: TGTGCCACCAGCAGAGTCGGGATCGGTGCTTACAATGAGCAGTTCTTC. This sequence joins TRBV15 and TRBJ2-1; weak D call: TRBD2 (5 bases). This CDR3 is 16 amino acids long. CDR1 is LNHNV and CDR2 is YYDKDF in the germline V gene (reference sequence). With 1 base removed from V and 4 bases from J, the gap between germline ends came to 14 bases.

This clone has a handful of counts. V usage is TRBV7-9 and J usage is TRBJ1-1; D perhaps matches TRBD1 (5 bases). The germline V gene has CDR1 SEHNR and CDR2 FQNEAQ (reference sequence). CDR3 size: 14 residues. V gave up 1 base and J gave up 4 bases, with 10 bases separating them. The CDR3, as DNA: TGTGCCAGCAGCTTAGGGGGCGTGGGCACTGAAGCTTTCTTT. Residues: CASSLGGVGTEAFF.

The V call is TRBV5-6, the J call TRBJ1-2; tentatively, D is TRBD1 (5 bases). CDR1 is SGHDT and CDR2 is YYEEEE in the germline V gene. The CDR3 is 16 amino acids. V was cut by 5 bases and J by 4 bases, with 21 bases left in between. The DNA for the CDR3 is TGTGCCAGCAGGCCTGGATTCTCGGGCAGGGTCTATGGCTACACCTTC. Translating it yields CASRPGFSGRVYGYTF.

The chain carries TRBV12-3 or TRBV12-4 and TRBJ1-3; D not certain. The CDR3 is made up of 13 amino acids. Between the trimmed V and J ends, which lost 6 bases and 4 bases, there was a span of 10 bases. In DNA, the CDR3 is TGTGCCAGCAGGCAGGACTTGGGAAACACCATATATTTT. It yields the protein CASRQDLGNTIYF.

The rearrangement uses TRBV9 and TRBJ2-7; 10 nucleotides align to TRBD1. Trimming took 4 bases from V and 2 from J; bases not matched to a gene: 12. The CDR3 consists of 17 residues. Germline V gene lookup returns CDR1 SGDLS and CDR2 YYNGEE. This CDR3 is CASSTTPNGQGAYEQYF. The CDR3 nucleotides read TGTGCCAGCAGCACAACCCCCAATGGACAGGGGGCCTACGAGCAGTACTTC. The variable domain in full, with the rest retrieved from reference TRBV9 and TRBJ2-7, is DSGVTQTPKHLITATGQRVTLRCSPRSGDLSVYWYQQSLDQGLQFLIQYYNGEERAKGNILERFSAQQFPDLHSELNLSSLELGDSALYFCASSTTPNGQGAYEQYFGPGTRLTVT.

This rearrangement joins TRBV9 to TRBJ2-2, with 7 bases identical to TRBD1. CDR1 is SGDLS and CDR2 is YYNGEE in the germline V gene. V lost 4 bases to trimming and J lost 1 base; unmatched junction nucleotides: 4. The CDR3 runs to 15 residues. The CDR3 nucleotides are TGTGCCAGCAGCCCCGGGACAGTGAACACCGGGGAGCTGTTTTTT. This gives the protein CASSPGTVNTGELFF.

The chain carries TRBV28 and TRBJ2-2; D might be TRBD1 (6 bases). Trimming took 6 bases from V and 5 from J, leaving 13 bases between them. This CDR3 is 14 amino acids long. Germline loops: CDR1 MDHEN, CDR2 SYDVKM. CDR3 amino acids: CASSRETGTGELFF. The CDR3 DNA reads TGTGCCAGCAGCCGTGAAACAGGGACCGGGGAGCTGTTTTTT.

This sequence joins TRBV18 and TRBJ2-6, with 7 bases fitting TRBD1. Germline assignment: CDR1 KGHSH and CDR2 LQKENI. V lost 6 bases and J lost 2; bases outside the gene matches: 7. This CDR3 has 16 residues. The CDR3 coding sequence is TGTGCCAGCTCCCCAAGACAGGGCGCTGGGGCCAACGTCCTGACTTTC. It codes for CASSPRQGAGANVLTF.

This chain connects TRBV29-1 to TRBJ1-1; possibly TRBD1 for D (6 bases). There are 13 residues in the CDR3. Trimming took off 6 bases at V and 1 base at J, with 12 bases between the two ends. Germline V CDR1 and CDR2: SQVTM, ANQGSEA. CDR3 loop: CSVSQGRNTEAFF. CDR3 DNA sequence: TGCAGCGTGTCCCAGGGGCGGAACACTGAAGCTTTCTTT.

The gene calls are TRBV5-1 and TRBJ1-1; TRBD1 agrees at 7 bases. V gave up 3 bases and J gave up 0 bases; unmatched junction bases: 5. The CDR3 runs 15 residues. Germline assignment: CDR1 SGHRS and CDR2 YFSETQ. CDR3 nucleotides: TGCGCCAGCAGCTCGACAGGGCCCATGAACACTGAAGCTTTCTTT. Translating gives CASSSTGPMNTEAFF.

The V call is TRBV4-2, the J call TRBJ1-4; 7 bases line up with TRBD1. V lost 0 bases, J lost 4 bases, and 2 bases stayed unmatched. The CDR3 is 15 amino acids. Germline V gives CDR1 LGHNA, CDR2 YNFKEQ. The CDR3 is CASSQEGQDNEKLFF. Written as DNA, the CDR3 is TGTGCCAGCAGCCAAGAAGGACAGGATAATGAAAAACTGTTTTTT.

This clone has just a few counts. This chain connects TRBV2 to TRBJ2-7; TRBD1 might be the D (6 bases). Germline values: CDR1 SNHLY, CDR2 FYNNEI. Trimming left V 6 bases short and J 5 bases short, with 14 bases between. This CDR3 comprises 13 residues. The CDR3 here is CASSMTGINEQYF. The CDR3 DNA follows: TGTGCCAGCAGCATGACAGGAATCAACGAGCAGTACTTC.

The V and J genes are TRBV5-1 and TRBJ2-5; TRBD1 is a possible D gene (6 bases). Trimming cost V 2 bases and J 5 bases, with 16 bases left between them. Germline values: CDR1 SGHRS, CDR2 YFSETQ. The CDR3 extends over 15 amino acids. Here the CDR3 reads CASSLNSGVEETQYF. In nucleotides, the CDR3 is TGCGCCAGCAGCTTAAACTCAGGGGTCGAGGAGACCCAGTACTTC.

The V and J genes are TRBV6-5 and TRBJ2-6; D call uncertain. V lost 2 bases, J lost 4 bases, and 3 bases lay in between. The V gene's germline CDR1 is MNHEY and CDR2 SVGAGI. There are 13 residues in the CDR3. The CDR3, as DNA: TGTGCCAGCAGTTACCTCGGGGCCAACGTCCTGACTTTC. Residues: CASSYLGANVLTF.

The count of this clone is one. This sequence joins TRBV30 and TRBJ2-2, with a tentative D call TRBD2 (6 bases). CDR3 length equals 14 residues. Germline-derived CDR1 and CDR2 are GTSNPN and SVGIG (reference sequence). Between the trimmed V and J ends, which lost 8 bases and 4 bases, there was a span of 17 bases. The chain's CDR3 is CARALGGGTGELFF. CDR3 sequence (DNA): TGTGCCCGGGCCCTGGGGGGTGGCACCGGGGAGCTGTTTTTT.

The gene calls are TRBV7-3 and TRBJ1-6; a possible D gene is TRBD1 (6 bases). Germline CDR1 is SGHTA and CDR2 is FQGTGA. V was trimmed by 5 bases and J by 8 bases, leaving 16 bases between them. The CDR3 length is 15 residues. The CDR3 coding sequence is TGTGCCAGCAGCCCCGGGGGGGGGCACGATTCACCCCTCCACTTT. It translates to CASSPGGGHDSPLHF.

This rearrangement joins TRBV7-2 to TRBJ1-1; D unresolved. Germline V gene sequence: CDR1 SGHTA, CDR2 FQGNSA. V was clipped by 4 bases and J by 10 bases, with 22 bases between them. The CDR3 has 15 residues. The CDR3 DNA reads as TGTGCCAGCAGCTCGGAGAGTAGGATACGAAGTGGAGCTTTCTTT. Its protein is CASSSESRIRSGAFF.